Sequencing of this TCR beta chain was carried out in a study of cytomegalovirus exposure and HLA in healthy donors. Study results and caveats: It was confirmed in vitro that a few of the CMV-associated chains were specific for CMV antigens.

PCR was performed using 60 Vbeta and 13 Jbeta primers. Generated by immunoSEQ multiplex PCR, the TCRdb table keeps only in-frame clones and is missing some. The table records about 150,000 clones, 60% to 85% of them present only once. Concerning this clone: Its antigen remains unidentified.

The sequence derives from a woman aged 40 to 50 in good health and CMV-seronegative. The sample was PBMCs.

The CDR3 DNA is TGTGCCAGCAGTTTATTACAGGGGGCCGAGCAGCCCCAGCATTTT. Translation: CASSLLQGAEQPQHF. The chain combines TRBV27 with TRBJ1-5; 9 bases fit TRBD1. Germline-derived CDR1 and CDR2 are MNHEY and SMNVEV (reference sequence). The CDR3 runs 15 residues. V shed 1 base, J shed 7 bases, and the junction held 5 bases outside the gene matches.